This T cell receptor beta chain is from a study of identifying expanded T cells in peripheral blood. Collection occurred without any documented infections or immune events in donors. Germline V CDR1 and CDR2: MNHEY, SVGAGI. V was trimmed by 0 bases and J by 2 bases, leaving 10 bases between them. This CDR3 contains 15 residues. Assay: immunoSEQ multiplex PCR; the TCRdb copy retains only in-frame clones and omits some. The sample carries approximately 100,000 clones, around 89% recorded once. The sequencing input was blood. The rearrangement uses TRBV6-5 and TRBJ1-2, with D possibly being TRBD1 (5 bases). This sequence originates from a person aged 18-69 years in good health. CDR3 loop: CASSYSGTGNYGYTF. DNA of the CDR3: TGTGCCAGCAGTTACTCGGGGACGGGCAACTATGGCTACACCTTC.